These 25 T cell receptor beta chains came from one sample sequenced in a study of blood T cell repertoires in COVID-19. The table came from immunoSEQ multiplex PCR; TCRdb's copy has only in-frame clones and leaves some out. The sample includes more than 95,000 clones, approximately 87% of them seen just once. Material: peripheral blood. Receptors originate from a man aged 30 to 45 with acute or convalescent COVID-19.

The chain recombines TRBV19 with TRBJ2-1; 8 bases are shared with TRBD1. CDR1 and CDR2 (germline): LNHDA, SQIVND (reference sequence). The ends lost 2 bases at V and 6 bases at J; junction bases unmatched: 3. The CDR3 totals 14 residues. The CDR3 DNA is TGTGCCAGTAGTATACGTACAGGGGGCAATGAGCAGTTCTTC. This sequence encodes CASSIRTGGNEQFF. Variable domain in full (rest from reference TRBV19 and TRBJ2-1): DGGITQSPKYLFRKEGQNVTLSCEQNLNHDAMYWYRQDPGQGLRLIYYSQIVNDFQKGDIAEGYSVSREKKESFPLTVTSAQKNPTAFYLCASSIRTGGNEQFFGPGTRLTVL.

This clone was observed a handful of times. The V and J genes are TRBV6-1 and TRBJ2-7; D perhaps matches TRBD2 (6 bases). Germline V lookup: CDR1 MNHNS, CDR2 SASEGT. The CDR3 runs to 15 residues. V was pared by 2 bases and J by 1 base, with 12 bases between. The CDR3 spells CASSEYGGRSYEQYF. CDR3 in DNA: TGTGCCAGCAGTGAATACGGGGGTCGGTCCTACGAGCAGTACTTC.

This clone was seen only a few times. The chain couples TRBV5-1 to TRBJ2-2, with TRBD1 matching 7 bases. Germline V gene data show CDR1 as SGHRS and CDR2 as YFSETQ. CDR3 length: 18 residues. V gave up 0 bases and J gave up 1 base; unmatched junction bases: 9. The CDR3 here is CASSLARTGHRNTGELFF. In nucleotides, the CDR3 is TGCGCCAGCAGCTTGGCCCGGACAGGCCACCGGAACACCGGGGAGCTGTTTTTT.

V and J are TRBV19 and TRBJ2-4; 7 positions match TRBD2. CDR3 length: 12 amino acids. The germline V gene encodes CDR1 LNHDA and CDR2 SQIVND (reference sequence). Trimming at V came to 7 bases and at J to 10 bases, leaving 7 bases not matched to a gene. CDR3: CASNFRGEIQYF. In DNA form, the CDR3 reads TGTGCCAGTAACTTCCGGGGGGAAATTCAGTACTTC.

This clone was seen a single time. The V and J genes are TRBV15 and TRBJ1-2, with 9 bases matching TRBD1. The junction had 5 bases not matched to a gene; V was cut back by 5 bases and J by 7 bases. Germline-derived CDR1 and CDR2 are LNHNV and YYDKDF (reference sequence). The CDR3 consists of 13 residues. CDR3 coding DNA: TGTGCCACCAGCCTGGACAGGGGAGGTGGCTACACCTTC. Protein product: CATSLDRGGGYTF.

The V call is TRBV6-5, the J call TRBJ2-5, with TRBD1 matching over 8 bases. The germline V gene encodes CDR1 MNHEY and CDR2 SVGAGI. Germline trimming cut 4 bases from V and 5 bases from J; bases unmatched to any gene: 9. The CDR3 covers 15 residues. The CDR3 reads CASSSWTGQSETQYF. In DNA, the CDR3 is TGTGCCAGCAGTTCATGGACAGGGCAGTCGGAGACCCAGTACTTC.

The J gene is TRBJ2-3, the V gene TRBV13, with 11 bases that match TRBD2. This CDR3 has 17 residues. V shed 0 bases, J shed 4 bases, and the junction held 6 bases outside the gene matches. Germline lookup yields CDR1 PRHDT and CDR2 FYEKMQ (reference sequence). CDR3 residues: CASSLGILAGDADTQYF. DNA of the CDR3: TGTGCCAGCAGCTTAGGGATACTAGCGGGAGATGCAGATACGCAGTATTTT.

This chain joins TRBV5-1 and TRBJ1-5, with 8 bases lining up with TRBD1. The ends lost 4 bases at V and 4 bases at J; junction bases unmatched: 4. CDR1 is SGHRS, CDR2 YFSETQ, per germline. CDR3 size: 14 residues. DNA for the CDR3: TGCGCCAGCAGCCCTGGACAGGGAAATCAGCCCCAGCATTTT. The encoded protein is CASSPGQGNQPQHF.

This chain connects TRBV12-3 or TRBV12-4 to TRBJ2-5, with no clear D. The CDR3 has 13 residues. Between the trimmed V and J ends, which lost 2 bases and 2 bases, there was a span of 6 bases. Here the CDR3 reads CASSLWRQETQYF. CDR3 DNA sequence: TGTGCCAGCAGTTTATGGCGGCAAGAGACCCAGTACTTC.

The genes are TRBV9 and TRBJ1-4, with TRBD1 identical over 10 bases. After removal of 5 bases from V and 8 bases from J, the junction contained 12 bases not matched to a gene. CDR1 SGDLS and CDR2 YYNGEE come from the germline V gene. This CDR3 has 16 residues. CDR3 residues: CASSLGQGMLDEKLFF. The CDR3 DNA sequence: TGTGCCAGCAGTTTGGGACAGGGGATGTTGGACGAAAAACTGTTTTTT.

The J gene is TRBJ1-5, the V gene TRBV6-5, with 9 bases lining up with TRBD1. Per the germline V gene, CDR1 is MNHEY and CDR2 is SVGAGI. V gave up 6 bases and J gave up 5 bases; unmatched junction bases: 5. The CDR3 is made up of 14 amino acids. The CDR3 coding sequence is TGTGCCAGCAGCGCCCGGGACAGGGATCAGCCCCAGCATTTT. Amino acids: CASSARDRDQPQHF.

CDR3 residues: CASSLAPGTGLYEQYF. In nucleotides, the CDR3 is TGTGCCAGCAGCTTAGCGCCCGGGACAGGTCTCTACGAGCAGTACTTC. The chain recombines TRBV11-2 with TRBJ2-7; 8 positions match TRBD1. Per the germline V gene, CDR1 is SGHAT and CDR2 is FQNNGV. V dropped 1 base and J dropped 3; count of bases not matched to a gene: 8. The CDR3 consists of 16 residues.

This chain links TRBV5-1 with TRBJ2-3, with 7 bases aligning to TRBD1. The CDR3 sequence is 14 residues long. V was pared by 4 bases and J by 7 bases, with 9 bases of the junction left unmatched. Germline V CDR1 and CDR2: SGHRS, YFSETQ. The chain's CDR3 is CASSETGEANTQYF. CDR3 nucleotides: TGCGCCAGCAGCGAAACAGGGGAAGCGAATACGCAGTATTTT.

J is TRBJ2-2 and V is TRBV2; 10 bases agree with TRBD2. The length of the CDR3 is 20 residues. In germline, CDR1 is SNHLY, CDR2 FYNNEI. The junction had 18 bases not matched to a gene; V was cut back by 3 bases and J by 5 bases. CDR3 bases: TGTGCCAGCAGTGATCGGATTTACGGAGCGGGAGGGCCCTGGACCGGGGAGCTGTTTTTT. Its translation: CASSDRIYGAGGPWTGELFF.

The CDR3 nucleotides read TGTGCCAGCAGTGAAGAGGGCTTGGCTAGAGGGTTTGTGACAGATACGCAGTATTTT. Translated, it gives CASSEEGLARGFVTDTQYF. The chain combines TRBV6-1 with TRBJ2-3; D possibly corresponds to TRBD2 (5 bases). The CDR3 has 19 amino acids. Trimming removed 1 base from V and 3 bases from J, with 23 bases in between. Germline V lookup: CDR1 MNHNS, CDR2 SASEGT.

The chain combines TRBV4-3 with TRBJ2-2; 10 bases are shared with TRBD2. The CDR3 is 16 amino acids. V was pared by 0 bases and J by 6 bases, with 4 bases of the junction left unmatched. Germline assignment: CDR1 LGHNA and CDR2 YSLEER. The CDR3 bases are TGCGCCAGCAGCCAAGACAGCGGGGGGGCGCCCGGGGAGCTGTTTTTT. As protein: CASSQDSGGAPGELFF.

The chain combines TRBV19 with TRBJ2-5, with 9 bases identical to TRBD1. V lost 7 bases and J lost 2; bases outside the gene matches: 5. The CDR3 loop spans 14 amino acids. CDR1 and CDR2 (germline): LNHDA, SQIVND (reference sequence). Here the CDR3 DNA reads TGTGCCAGTAACCGGGACAGGGCACAAGAGACCCAGTACTTC. Its protein is CASNRDRAQETQYF. The variable domain in full, with the rest retrieved from reference TRBV19 and TRBJ2-5, is DGGITQSPKYLFRKEGQNVTLSCEQNLNHDAMYWYRQDPGQGLRLIYYSQIVNDFQKGDIAEGYSVSREKKESFPLTVTSAQKNPTAFYLCASNRDRAQETQYFGPGTRLLVL.

V is TRBV30 and J is TRBJ2-1; 7 bases align to TRBD2. Germline trimming cut 0 bases from V and 9 bases from J; bases unmatched to any gene: 8. This CDR3 region has 14 residues. Germline CDR1 is GTSNPN and CDR2 is SVGIG (reference sequence). CDR3 nucleotide sequence: TGTGCCTGGAGTGTAAGGCGACTAGCTAGTGAGCAGTTCTTC. Translation: CAWSVRRLASEQFF.

V is TRBV7-3 and J is TRBJ2-3; 11 positions agree with TRBD2. V shed 5 bases and J 4 bases; nucleotides not matched to a gene: 14. The germline CDR1 and CDR2 sequences are SGHTA and FQGTGA. The CDR3 runs 18 residues. This CDR3 reads CASSLGTSGLPGADTQYF. The CDR3, as DNA: TGTGCCAGCAGCCTCGGGACTAGCGGCCTCCCGGGAGCAGATACGCAGTATTTT.

The V call is TRBV7-8, the J call TRBJ2-5, with TRBD2 matching 12 bases. The CDR3 totals 15 residues. Looked up from germline, CDR1 is SGHVS and CDR2 is FQNEAQ. V lost 4 bases and J lost 5; bases outside the gene matches: 5. CDR3 residues: CASSSRLAGEETQYF. DNA of the CDR3: TGTGCCAGCAGCTCACGACTAGCGGGGGAGGAGACCCAGTACTTC. Combining the CDR3 with reference TRBV7-8 and TRBJ2-5 gives the whole variable domain GAGVSQSPRYKVAKRGQDVALRCDPISGHVSLFWYQQALGQGPEFLTYFQNEAQLDKSGLPSDRFFAERPEGSVSTLKIQRTQQEDSAVYLCASSSRLAGEETQYFGPGTRLLVL.

V is TRBV7-9 and J is TRBJ1-4, with TRBD1 matching over 9 bases. The CDR3 is made up of 14 amino acids. Germline loops: CDR1 SEHNR, CDR2 FQNEAQ (reference sequence). Trimming at V came to 5 bases and at J to 7 bases, leaving 5 bases not matched to a gene. The CDR3 reads CASSQGQGREKLFF. The DNA for the CDR3 is TGTGCCAGCAGCCAGGGACAGGGTCGTGAAAAACTGTTTTTT.

This clone was found once. CDR3 in amino acids: CASSENGYEQYV. CDR3 sequence (DNA): TGTGCCAGCAGTGAAAACGGTTACGAGCAGTACGTC. The rearrangement joins TRBV6-1 to TRBJ2-7; D call uncertain. The germline V gene encodes CDR1 MNHNS and CDR2 SASEGT. The CDR3 is made up of 12 amino acids. Trimming removed 2 bases from V and 4 bases from J, with 6 bases in between.

The chain carries TRBV11-1 and TRBJ1-1, with D maybe TRBD1 (6 bases). V was shortened by 5 bases and J by 5 bases, with 12 bases between the two germline ends. The germline V gene encodes CDR1 SGHAT and CDR2 FQDESV (reference sequence). CDR3 length: 13 amino acids. The CDR3 is CASSPYRETEAFF. The CDR3 DNA is TGTGCCAGCAGCCCCTACAGGGAAACTGAAGCTTTCTTT.

The J gene is TRBJ2-3, the V gene TRBV10-3, with a tentative D call TRBD2 (5 bases). CDR1 and CDR2 from the germline V gene are ENHRY and SYGVKD. V was shortened by 3 bases and J by 0 bases, with 10 bases between the two germline ends. The CDR3 runs 15 residues. The CDR3 protein is CAISDSGSSTDTQYF. The CDR3 DNA reads as TGTGCCATCAGTGATTCGGGGTCTAGCACAGATACGCAGTATTTT.

The V call is TRBV18, the J call TRBJ2-7; possibly TRBD2 for D (6 bases). This CDR3 is 13 amino acids long. Germline CDR1 KGHSH, CDR2 LQKENI. V lost 5 bases to trimming and J lost 2 bases, with 10 bases between them. For the CDR3, the DNA is TGTGCCAGCTCATCGGGACTGCCCTACGAGCAGTACGTC. Translating it yields CASSSGLPYEQYV.